The clone carrying this T cell receptor beta chain appeared once. Assignment of participants to cohorts was predicated upon participant-reported clinical history. Each exposed participant met a COVID-19 case in the 2 weeks preceding study entry. Source study methods: Reference gene primer amplification in the assay estimated nucleated cell counts. Generated by immunoSEQ multiplex PCR, the TCRdb table keeps only in-frame clones and is missing some. V, J and clone size are taken as reported in that table, and D and trimming were inferred from the DNA itself. The data contain about 280,000 clones, 82% of them singletons. The entry originates in a study of blood T cell repertoires in COVID-19. Germline CDR1 reads LGHNT; CDR2 reads FRNRAP. This CDR3 has 12 amino acids. With 1 base removed from V and 15 bases from J, the gap between germline ends came to 13 bases.

The sample taken for sequencing was PBMCs or T cells enriched from blood (not recorded which). The chain joins TRBV12-5 to TRBJ2-1; no definite D call. The clonotype was recovered from a man aged 40-55 years who had been exposed to COVID-19. The CDR3 bases are TGTGCTAGTGGTTTGGACGCGCAGTCGGGGTTCTTC. The encoded protein is CASGLDAQSGFF.